The TCR beta chain described here comes from a study of T cells in Graves' hyperthyroidism and ophthalmopathy. Study-wide points: Blood shared most expanded thyroid clonotypes above 0.001.

This clonotype was counted at least ten times. The antigen is not known. TCR beta CDR3 regions were amplified from RNA. Using the HTBI primer set, a first-round RT-PCR was run on the TCR CDR3. TCRdb recomputed calls from the multiplex PCR reads with MiXCR, one row per CDR3 protein. Of fewer than 650,000 distinct CDR3 sequences listed, around 15% are singletons. Patients counted as stable if ophthalmopathy did not develop within 18 months. Diagnosis of hyperthyroidism was new in patients aged 18 to 65, and its duration was under 2 months. Diagnoses rested on clinical symptoms, serum thyroxine and TRAb, thyroid ultrasound and orbital computed tomography. Germline values: CDR1 SEHNR, CDR2 FQNEAQ (reference sequence). V lost 5 bases and J lost 6, with 22 bases in between. CDR3 length: 16 residues.

The clonotype originates from a woman in her forties with Graves' hyperthyroidism. Sequencing was done on a sample of blood. The rearrangement joins TRBV7-9 to TRBJ1-2; D might be TRBD1 (5 bases). CDR3 amino acids: CASSPLGSNQGNGYTF. CDR3 nucleotides: TGTGCCAGCAGCCCTCTAGGTAGTAATCAGGGTAATGGCTACACCTTC. The full variable domain, in which reference TRBV7-9 and TRBJ1-2 provide the parts outside the CDR3, is DTGVSQNPRHKITKRGQNVTFRCDPISEHNRLYWYRQTLGQGPEFLTYFQNEAQLEKSRLLSDRFSAERPKGSFSTLEIQRTEQGDSAMYLCASSPLGSNQGNGYTFGSGTRLTVV.